These 17 T cell receptor beta chains came from one sample sequenced in a study of cytomegalovirus exposure and HLA in healthy donors (dated by TCRdb to about 2017). Receptors were amplified or captured by the immunoSEQ multiplex PCR assay. TCRdb's version of the immuneACCESS table is confined to in-frame rearrangements and falls short of the full clone set. An unresolved V gene accounts for under half of the shortfall where checked; the remainder is of unknown origin. In all, the sample holds 150,000 to 200,000 clones, and about 83% of those were seen once. Of the sample, more than 1.1% is held by the ten largest clones. The source material was PBMCs. These receptors all come from a woman younger than 30 in good health and CMV-seronegative.

This clone was counted a single time. The chain joins TRBV13 to TRBJ2-7, with 7 bases that match TRBD1. The germline V gene has CDR1 PRHDT and CDR2 FYEKMQ (reference sequence). V gave up 1 base and J gave up 2 bases; unmatched junction bases: 8. CDR3 length: 16 residues. CDR3 in DNA: TGTGCCAGCAGCTTAGTTTTCGGGGACAGCCCCTACGAGCAGTACTTC. As protein: CASSLVFGDSPYEQYF.

This chain joins TRBV10-1 and TRBJ2-1, with D hard to call. The CDR3 is 14 residues long. Germline V gives CDR1 WNHNN, CDR2 SYGVQD (reference sequence). V was pared by 2 bases and J by 8 bases, with 13 bases between. This chain's CDR3 is CASSENRVAHEQFF. The DNA of the CDR3 is TGCGCCAGCAGTGAGAATAGAGTAGCCCATGAGCAGTTCTTC.

This chain uses TRBV7-8 with TRBJ1-6; D not certain. From germline, CDR1 is SGHVS and CDR2 FQNEAQ. The length of the CDR3 is 14 residues. Trimming stripped 1 base from V and 9 bases from J, with 10 bases between. The CDR3 sequence is CASSLGRIVSPLHF. The CDR3 DNA reads as TGTGCCAGCAGCTTAGGGAGGATTGTTTCACCCCTCCACTTT.

This chain links TRBV10-3 with TRBJ1-1; 8 bases are a match to TRBD1. J gave up 3 bases and V 6 bases, and 9 bases lay outside the gene matches. Germline assignment: CDR1 ENHRY and CDR2 SYGVKD. The CDR3 totals 15 residues. The CDR3 loop reads CAISGQGRRDTEAFF. The CDR3 DNA reads as TGTGCCATCAGCGGACAGGGTAGAAGGGACACTGAAGCTTTCTTT.

The chain employs TRBV7-8 and TRBJ1-1; 8 positions agree with TRBD1. V was clipped by 0 bases and J by 3 bases; unmatched bases: 6. Germline V gives CDR1 SGHVS, CDR2 FQNEAQ. The CDR3 consists of 16 residues. CDR3 region: CASSLAQGARDTEAFF. Written as DNA, the CDR3 is TGTGCCAGCAGCTTAGCGCAGGGGGCAAGGGACACTGAAGCTTTCTTT. The full variable domain, completed using reference TRBV7-8 and TRBJ1-1, is GAGVSQSPRYKVAKRGQDVALRCDPISGHVSLFWYQQALGQGPEFLTYFQNEAQLDKSGLPSDRFFAERPEGSVSTLKIQRTQQEDSAVYLCASSLAQGARDTEAFFGQGTRLTVV.

This rearrangement joins TRBV30 to TRBJ2-6; maybe TRBD2 (6 bases). Germline CDR1 and CDR2: GTSNPN and SVGIG (reference sequence). The CDR3 has 16 residues. The V and J ends lost 7 bases and 0 bases respectively, with 16 bases between them. CDR3 DNA sequence: TGTGCCTTGACTAGGACTGAGAGCTCTGGGGCCAACGTCCTGACTTTC. Amino acids: CALTRTESSGANVLTF.

V is TRBV7-2 and J is TRBJ2-1, with 13 bases that match TRBD2. The V gene end was trimmed by 4 bases and the J gene end by 8 bases; junction bases not matched to a gene: 5. This CDR3 comprises 15 residues. CDR1 is SGHTA, CDR2 FQGNSA, per germline. The CDR3 DNA reads as TGTGCCAGCAGCTGGACTAGCGGGAGTGTTGATGAGCAGTTCTTC. This translates into CASSWTSGSVDEQFF.

By share, this clone ranks as medium-sized. The rearrangement uses TRBV27 and TRBJ1-4; 7 bases agree with TRBD1. Germline V gene sequence: CDR1 MNHEY, CDR2 SMNVEV (reference sequence). The CDR3 totals 13 residues. Trimming took 6 bases from V and 3 from J; bases not matched to a gene: 1. The CDR3 sequence is CASRTGSNEKLFF. The DNA of the CDR3 is TGTGCCAGCAGGACAGGGTCTAATGAAAAACTGTTTTTT.

The CDR3 DNA sequence: TGTGCCTGGAGTCCCCGGACAGGAGAAAATGAAAAACTGTTTTTT. Its translation is CAWSPRTGENEKLFF. The chain combines TRBV30 with TRBJ1-4, with TRBD1 identical over 7 bases. Per germline, CDR1 GTSNPN and CDR2 SVGIG (reference sequence). Unmatched junction bases numbered 8, after V lost 2 bases and J lost 5 bases. The CDR3 length is 15 residues. Combining the CDR3 with reference TRBV30 and TRBJ1-4 gives the whole variable domain SQTIHQWPATLVQPVGSPLSLECTVEGTSNPNLYWYRQAAGRGLQLLFYSVGIGQISSEVPQNLSASRPQDRQFILSSKKLLLSDSGFYLCAWSPRTGENEKLFFGSGTQLSVL.

J is TRBJ2-2 and V is TRBV5-1; 7 positions agree with TRBD1. There are 17 residues in the CDR3. Per the germline V gene, CDR1 is SGHRS and CDR2 is YFSETQ. Unmatched junction bases numbered 10, after V lost 2 bases and J lost 3 bases. The CDR3 DNA is TGCGCCAGCAGCTTCCTTATTCACAGGGGTGACACCGGGGAGCTGTTTTTT. It translates to CASSFLIHRGDTGELFF.

The rearrangement uses TRBV7-9 and TRBJ2-3, with a tentative D call TRBD1 (5 bases). CDR1 SEHNR and CDR2 FQNEAQ come from the germline V gene (reference sequence). Trimming cost V 6 bases and J 6 bases, with 19 bases left between them. The CDR3 is made up of 15 amino acids. CDR3 nucleotides: TGTGCCAGCAGTACCGGTGTGGGGCGAGTGGATACGCAGTATTTT. Protein sequence: CASSTGVGRVDTQYF.

V is TRBV6-1 and J is TRBJ1-1; no firm D call. Germline V lookup: CDR1 MNHNS, CDR2 SASEGT. The V end was cut by 4 bases, the J end by 1 base, with 10 bases between. CDR3 length equals 14 residues. This CDR3 is CASSVQHPNTEAFF. The DNA for the CDR3 is TGTGCCAGCAGTGTTCAACACCCGAACACTGAAGCTTTCTTT.

V gene TRBV5-1 combines with J gene TRBJ1-1; D gene ambiguous. The CDR3 has 14 amino acids. V lost 2 bases to trimming and J lost 1 base, with 9 bases between them. The germline V gene has CDR1 SGHRS and CDR2 YFSETQ. CDR3 protein: CASSFLDPNTEAFF. The DNA for the CDR3 is TGCGCCAGCAGCTTCCTAGACCCGAACACTGAAGCTTTCTTT.

The chain couples TRBV2 to TRBJ1-1, with D perhaps matching TRBD1 (6 bases). The CDR3 spans 12 residues. Deletions cut 6 bases from V and 7 bases from J, with 12 bases between. Germline lookup yields CDR1 SNHLY and CDR2 FYNNEI. The DNA for the CDR3 is TGTGCCAGCAGGTTGGACAGTTATGAAGCTTTCTTT. Protein sequence: CASRLDSYEAFF.

The chain couples TRBV7-6 to TRBJ2-1; 12 bases align to TRBD2. The CDR3 extends over 14 amino acids. In germline, CDR1 is SGHVS, CDR2 FNYEAQ. V gave up 5 bases and J gave up 13 bases; unmatched junction bases: 9. CDR3 loop: CASSPKTSGGKQFF. The CDR3 DNA sequence: TGTGCCAGCAGCCCCAAAACTAGCGGGGGGAAACAGTTCTTC. The variable domain in full, completed from reference TRBV7-6 and TRBJ2-1, reads GAGVSQSPRYKVTKRGQDVALRCDPISGHVSLYWYRQALGQGPEFLTYFNYEAQQDKSGLPNDRFSAERPEGSISTLTIQRTEQRDSAMYRCASSPKTSGGKQFFGPGTRLTVL.

There are a few counts of this clone. The J gene is TRBJ2-7, the V gene TRBV15, with 9 positions matching TRBD1. The CDR3 runs to 16 residues. V lost 0 bases and J lost 5; bases outside the gene matches: 8. Germline V gene data show CDR1 as LNHNV and CDR2 as YYDKDF (reference sequence). The CDR3 loop is CATSRDQGQGWNEQYF. CDR3 nucleotides: TGTGCCACCAGCAGAGATCAAGGACAGGGGTGGAACGAGCAGTACTTC. The variable domain in full, with the rest retrieved from reference TRBV15 and TRBJ2-7, is DAMVIQNPRYQVTQFGKPVTLSCSQTLNHNVMYWYQQKSSQAPKLLFHYYDKDFNNEADTPDNFQSRRPNTSFCFLDIRSPGLGDTAMYLCATSRDQGQGWNEQYFGPGTRLTVT.

V usage is TRBV5-1 and J usage is TRBJ2-3; 11 bases are a match to TRBD2. Germline CDR1 and CDR2: SGHRS and YFSETQ. The junction had 6 bases not matched to a gene; V was cut back by 0 bases and J by 3 bases. The CDR3 length is 17 residues. The CDR3 bases are TGCGCCAGCAGCTTGGGGCGACTAGCGGGACAGACAGATACGCAGTATTTT. Protein product: CASSLGRLAGQTDTQYF.